Listed here is a single T cell receptor (beta chain). Its antigen is not identified. This sample was included in a study of T cell responses to AZD1222 COVID-19 vaccine. Study observations and caveats: Breadth and depth of Spike-specific TCRs rose after two AZD1222 doses. Along spike, vaccine-associated CD4 TCRs were found throughout, with dominance at 160-218 and 743-854. Close to half of all spike-specific TCRs reportedly target regions of the variants that are unmutated. Donor demographics were predominantly white British with a female majority; clonal diversity may be underestimated.

Germline V gene sequence: CDR1 SGHNT, CDR2 YYREEE (reference sequence). There are 14 residues in the CDR3. V was pared by 1 base and J by 0 bases, with 4 bases between. The table came from immunoSEQ multiplex PCR; TCRdb's copy has only in-frame clones and leaves some out. Counted here are approximately 150,000 clones, approximately 94% occurring once; the ten biggest clones make up approximately 5%. This rearrangement joins TRBV5-4 to TRBJ1-4; D unclear. The sequence was collected from an adult in good health. The input for sequencing was peripheral blood, taken on day 0 of AZD1222 vaccination. The CDR3 region has the DNA TGTGCCAGCAGCTTGATGTCAACTAATGAAAAACTGTTTTTT. It codes for CASSLMSTNEKLFF.